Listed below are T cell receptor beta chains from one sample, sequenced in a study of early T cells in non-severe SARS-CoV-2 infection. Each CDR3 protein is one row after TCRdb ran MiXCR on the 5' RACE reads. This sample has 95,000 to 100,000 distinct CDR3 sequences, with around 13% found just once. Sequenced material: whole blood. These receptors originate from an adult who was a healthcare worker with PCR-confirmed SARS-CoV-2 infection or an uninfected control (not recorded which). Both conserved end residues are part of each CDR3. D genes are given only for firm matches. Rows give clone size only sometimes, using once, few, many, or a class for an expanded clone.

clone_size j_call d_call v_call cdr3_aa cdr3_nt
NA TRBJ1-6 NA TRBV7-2 CASSPRTAYNSPLHF TGTGCCAGCAGCCCCCGGACAGCCTATAATTCACCCCTCCACTTT
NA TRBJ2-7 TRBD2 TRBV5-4 CASSLWGGDAYEQYF TGTGCCAGCAGCTTGTGGGGGGGAGACGCCTACGAGCAGTACTTC
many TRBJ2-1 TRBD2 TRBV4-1 CASSQVLQTSGGNEQFF TGCGCCAGCAGCCAAGTCTTACAGACTAGCGGGGGGAATGAGCAGTTCTTC
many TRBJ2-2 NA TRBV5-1 CASSLEWSGELFF TGCGCCAGCAGCTTGGAGTGGAGCGGGGAGCTGTTTTTT
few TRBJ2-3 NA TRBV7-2 CASSAGIWGDNTQYF TGTGCCAGCAGCGCGGGAATTTGGGGGGATAATACGCAGTATTTT
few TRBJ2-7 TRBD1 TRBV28 CASRRQGARYEQYF TGTGCCAGCAGACGTCAGGGGGCAAGGTACGAGCAGTACTTC
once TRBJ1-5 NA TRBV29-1 CSVVWGSNQPQHF TGCAGCGTTGTTTGGGGGAGCAATCAGCCCCAGCATTTT
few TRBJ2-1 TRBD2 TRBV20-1 CSAEGTSYSNEQFF TGCAGTGCTGAGGGGACTAGCTATTCCAATGAGCAGTTCTTC
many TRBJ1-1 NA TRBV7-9 CASSYTGKNTEAFF TGTGCCAGCAGCTATACCGGGAAGAACACTGAAGCTTTCTTT
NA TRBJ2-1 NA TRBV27 CASSLSPLGPYNEQFF TGTGCCAGCAGTTTATCCCCATTAGGCCCATACAATGAGCAGTTCTTC
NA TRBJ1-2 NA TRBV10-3 CAISEEGTTYGYTF TGTGCCATCAGTGAGGAGGGGACGACTTATGGCTACACCTTC
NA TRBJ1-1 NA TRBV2 CASSEASARNTEAFF TGTGCCAGCAGTGAAGCGTCGGCACGGAACACTGAAGCTTTCTTT
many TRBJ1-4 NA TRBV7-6 CASSLGTTNEKLFF TGTGCCAGCAGCTTAGGGACAACTAATGAAAAACTGTTTTTT
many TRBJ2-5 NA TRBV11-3 CASSTRNGQFETQYF TGTGCCAGCAGCACGCGAAACGGACAGTTCGAGACCCAGTACTTC
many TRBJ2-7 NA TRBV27 CASRDSYEQYF TGTGCCAGCAGGGACTCCTACGAGCAGTACTTC
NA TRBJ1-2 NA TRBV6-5 CASTPGQTHYGYTF TGTGCCAGCACCCCGGGCCAAACCCACTATGGCTACACCTTC
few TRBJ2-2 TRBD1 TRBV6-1 CASRPDRGLSNTGELFF TGTGCCAGCAGGCCCGACAGGGGGCTTTCTAACACCGGGGAGCTGTTTTTT
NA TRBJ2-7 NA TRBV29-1 CSVGDYEQYF TGCAGCGTTGGAGATTACGAGCAGTACTTC
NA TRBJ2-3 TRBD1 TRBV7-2 CASSLLGQGMDTQYF TGTGCCAGCAGCTTGCTCGGACAGGGTATGGATACGCAGTATTTT
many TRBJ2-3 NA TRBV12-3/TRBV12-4 CASSFLRGGSSTDTQYF TGTGCCAGCAGTTTTCTTCGTGGGGGATCTAGCACAGATACGCAGTATTTT
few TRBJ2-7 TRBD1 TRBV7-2 CASSLASDRAFTYEQYF TGTGCCAGCAGCTTAGCATCCGACAGGGCCTTTACCTACGAGCAGTACTTC
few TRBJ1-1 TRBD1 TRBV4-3 CASSLRQGARTEAFF TGCGCCAGCAGCCTCCGACAGGGGGCGAGGACTGAAGCTTTCTTT
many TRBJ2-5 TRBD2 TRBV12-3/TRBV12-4 CASSLGPTGGTQYF TGTGCCAGCAGTTTGGGACCAACGGGAGGGACCCAGTACTTC
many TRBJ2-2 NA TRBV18 CASSPVQNTGELFF TGTGCCAGCTCACCAGTCCAGAACACCGGGGAGCTGTTTTTT
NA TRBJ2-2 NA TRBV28 CASSSQGSITGELFF TGTGCCAGCAGTTCCCAGGGATCTATCACCGGGGAGCTGTTTTTT
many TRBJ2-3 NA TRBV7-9 CASTQLASSTDTQYF TGTGCCAGCACCCAGCTAGCGTCAAGCACAGATACGCAGTATTTT
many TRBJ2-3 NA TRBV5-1 CASSFGRSDFTDTQYF TGCGCCAGCAGCTTTGGACGGTCAGATTTCACAGATACGCAGTATTTT
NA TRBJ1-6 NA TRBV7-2 CASSLRQGSSYNSPLHF TGTGCCAGCAGCTTACGTCAGGGGAGCTCCTATAATTCACCCCTCCACTTT
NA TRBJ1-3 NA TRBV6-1 CASSEVLGKPTGNTIYF TGTGCCAGCAGTGAAGTTTTGGGGAAGCCCACTGGAAACACCATATATTTT
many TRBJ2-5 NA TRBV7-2 CASSLALQETQYF TGTGCCAGCAGCTTAGCCCTCCAAGAGACCCAGTACTTC
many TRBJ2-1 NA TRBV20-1 CSAPRGYEQFF TGCAGTGCCCCGAGGGGCTATGAGCAGTTCTTC
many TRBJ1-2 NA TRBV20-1 CSLPPTSVYGYTF TGCAGTCTGCCCCCAACGTCGGTCTATGGCTACACCTTC
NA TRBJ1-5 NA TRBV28 CASSPQRFGNQPQHF TGTGCCAGCAGTCCCCAGAGGTTTGGCAATCAGCCCCAGCATTTT
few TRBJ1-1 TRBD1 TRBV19 CARPGQGAGNTEAFF TGTGCCAGGCCGGGACAGGGGGCCGGGAACACTGAAGCTTTCTTT
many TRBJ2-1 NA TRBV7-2 CASSLDSALAYNEQFF TGTGCCAGCAGCTTAGATTCGGCGCTAGCCTACAATGAGCAGTTCTTC
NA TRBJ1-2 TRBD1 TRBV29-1 CSAEGARGGYTF TGCAGCGCGGAGGGGGCTCGGGGAGGCTACACCTTC
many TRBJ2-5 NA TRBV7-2 CASSFPNQETQYF TGTGCCAGCAGCTTTCCCAATCAAGAGACCCAGTACTTC
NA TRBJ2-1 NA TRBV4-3 CASSQSGGSYNEQFF TGCGCCAGCAGTCAGAGCGGAGGCTCCTACAATGAGCAGTTCTTC
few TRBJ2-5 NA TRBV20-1 CSARGPKQETQYF TGCAGTGCTAGAGGCCCTAAACAAGAGACCCAGTACTTC
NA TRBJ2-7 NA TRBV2 CASSELAYEQYF TGTGCCAGCAGTGAACTCGCATACGAGCAGTACTTC
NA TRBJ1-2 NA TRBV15 CATSRDITGYGYTF TGTGCCACCAGCAGAGATATAACAGGTTATGGCTACACCTTC
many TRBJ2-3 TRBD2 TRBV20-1 CSARDRFRLSGGYGDTQYF TGCAGTGCTAGAGACCGGTTCCGATTGAGCGGGGGATACGGCGATACGCAGTATTTT
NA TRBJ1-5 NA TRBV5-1 CASSLEGDYSNQPQHF TGCGCCAGCAGCTTGGAAGGAGACTATAGCAATCAGCCCCAGCATTTT
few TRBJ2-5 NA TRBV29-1 CSVLQLETQYF TGCAGCGTTCTACAACTAGAGACCCAGTACTTC
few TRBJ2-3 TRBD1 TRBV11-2 CASTWDRGIDTQYF TGTGCCAGCACGTGGGACAGGGGGATAGATACGCAGTATTTT
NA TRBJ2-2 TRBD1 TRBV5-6 CASSFGQVRGELFF TGTGCCAGCAGCTTCGGACAGGTCCGAGGGGAGCTGTTTTTT
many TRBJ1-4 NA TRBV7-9 CASSLRATNEKLFF TGTGCCAGCAGCTTACGGGCAACTAATGAAAAACTGTTTTTT
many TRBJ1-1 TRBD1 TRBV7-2 CASSRTGLEAFF TGTGCCAGCAGCCGGACAGGACTTGAAGCTTTCTTT
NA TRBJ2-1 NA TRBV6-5 CASTRPGLGTEQFF TGTGCCAGCACCCGCCCCGGTTTAGGGACGGAGCAGTTCTTC
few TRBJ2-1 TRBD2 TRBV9 CASSVAPGSSGSYNEQFF TGTGCCAGCAGCGTAGCCCCCGGATCTAGCGGGTCTTACAATGAGCAGTTCTTC
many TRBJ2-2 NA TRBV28 CASRSTGELFF TGTGCCAGCAGGTCCACCGGGGAGCTGTTTTTT
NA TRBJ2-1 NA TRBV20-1 CSAPNGGLSYNEQFF TGCAGTGCTCCCAATGGGGGACTGTCCTACAATGAGCAGTTCTTC
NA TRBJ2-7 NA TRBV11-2 CASSLGLGSWQYF TGTGCCAGCAGCTTAGGTCTGGGGTCCTGGCAGTACTTC
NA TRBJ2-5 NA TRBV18 CASAFLQAIQETQYF TGTGCCAGCGCTTTCCTACAGGCTATACAAGAGACCCAGTACTTC
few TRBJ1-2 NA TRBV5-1 CASSLKPTDGYTF TGCGCCAGCAGCTTAAAACCGACAGACGGCTACACCTTC